One and the same sample provided the 21 T cell receptor beta chains below, sequenced in a study of blood T cell repertoires in COVID-19. The repertoire was sequenced with immunoSEQ multiplex PCR; TCRdb's copy has only in-frame clones and lacks some. The profile shows some 33,000 clones, 65% to 90% of them singletons. The sequenced sample consisted of peripheral blood. Source of these receptors: a human donor in a cohort sampled during active COVID-19.

The chain links TRBV2 to TRBJ2-5, with 8 bases fitting TRBD1. The trim removed 5 bases at V and 5 bases at J, leaving 10 bases unmatched. The germline gives CDR1 SNHLY, CDR2 FYNNEI. This CDR3 spans 15 amino acids. In nucleotides, the CDR3 is TGTGCCAGCAGTCCCAGGGGGCGTGGAGGGGAGACCCAGTACTTC. Its protein product is CASSPRGRGGETQYF.

The chain has TRBV7-9 and TRBJ1-4; a possible D gene is TRBD1 (5 bases). The V and J ends lost 7 bases and 7 bases respectively, with 13 bases between them. CDR1 is SEHNR, CDR2 FQNEAQ, per germline (reference sequence). The CDR3 runs 13 residues. CDR3 nucleotide sequence: TGTGCCAGCAACCGACAGTTGGGTGAAAAACTGTTTTTT. It codes for CASNRQLGEKLFF.

The CDR3 DNA reads as TGTGCCAGCAGTTCTTATTGGGGGGTAGCGGGGGAGGGCACAGATACGCAGTATTTT. Its translation is CASSSYWGVAGEGTDTQYF. V gene TRBV27 combines with J gene TRBJ2-3; TRBD2 agrees at 9 bases. The J segment lost 1 base and the V segment lost 4 bases, leaving 15 bases of the junction unmatched. Germline lookup yields CDR1 MNHEY and CDR2 SMNVEV (reference sequence). The length of the CDR3 is 19 residues.

The chain is built from TRBV18 and TRBJ2-7, with a possible D match to TRBD1 (6 bases). Germline assignment: CDR1 KGHSH and CDR2 LQKENI. CDR3 length: 15 residues. Trimming took 3 bases from V and 2 from J, leaving 14 bases between them. CDR3 protein: CASSPNEDSTYEQYF. The DNA of the CDR3 is TGTGCCAGCTCACCCAATGAGGACAGTACCTACGAGCAGTACTTC.

The chain employs TRBV19 and TRBJ2-7; a possible D gene is TRBD1 (5 bases). With 8 bases removed from V and 0 bases from J, the gap between germline ends came to 11 bases. The germline gives CDR1 LNHDA, CDR2 SQIVND (reference sequence). The CDR3 is 13 amino acids. This chain's CDR3 is CASSKTDSYEQYF. In DNA form, the CDR3 reads TGTGCCAGTTCTAAGACAGACTCCTACGAGCAGTACTTC.

The V and J genes are TRBV4-2 and TRBJ1-1; 10 bases fit TRBD1. Germline CDR1 LGHNA, CDR2 YNFKEQ. The CDR3 is made up of 15 amino acids. V gave up 2 bases and J gave up 5 bases; unmatched junction bases: 5. The CDR3 region has the DNA TGTGCCAGCAGCCAAATGGACAGGGGGAGAACTGAAGCTTTCTTT. Protein sequence: CASSQMDRGRTEAFF.

V gene TRBV4-2 combines with J gene TRBJ2-7; 7 positions agree with TRBD1. V dropped 2 bases and J dropped 0; count of bases not matched to a gene: 10. Per the germline V gene, CDR1 is LGHNA and CDR2 is YNFKEQ. The CDR3 extends over 17 amino acids. CDR3 in DNA: TGTGCCAGCAGCCAATCGCCGGTAGGGGACAGCTCCTACGAGCAGTACTTC. It yields the protein CASSQSPVGDSSYEQYF.

The genes are TRBV3-1 (or the pseudogene TRBV3-2) and TRBJ2-7; TRBD1 might be the D (5 bases). CDR3 length equals 12 residues. With 2 bases removed from V and 3 bases from J, the gap between germline ends came to 5 bases. Germline V gives CDR1 LGHDT, CDR2 YNNKEL (reference sequence). The CDR3 sequence: CASSQQGYEQYF. The CDR3 DNA sequence: TGTGCCAGCAGCCAACAGGGCTACGAGCAGTACTTC.

The chain joins TRBV6-5 to TRBJ2-1; D is possibly TRBD2 (5 bases). Per the germline V gene, CDR1 is MNHEY and CDR2 is SVGAGI. Trimming cost V 2 bases and J 5 bases, with 7 bases left between them. The CDR3 totals 13 residues. CDR3: CASSYDGDNEQFF. Here the CDR3 DNA reads TGTGCCAGCAGTTACGACGGGGACAATGAGCAGTTCTTC.

The rearrangement uses TRBV19 and TRBJ1-2; D may be TRBD1 (6 bases). The CDR3 runs to 14 residues. Germline assignment: CDR1 LNHDA and CDR2 SQIVND (reference sequence). V was clipped by 4 bases and J by 4 bases, with 13 bases between them. The CDR3 DNA sequence: TGTGCCAGTAGTAAGGAGGACAGAAGCTATGGCTACACCTTC. Translating gives CASSKEDRSYGYTF.

V is TRBV9 and J is TRBJ2-3, with 10 bases identical to TRBD2. Trimming removed 0 bases from V and 2 bases from J; junction bases left unmatched: 3. CDR3 length: 16 residues. CDR1 is SGDLS and CDR2 is YYNGEE in the germline V gene. CDR3 region: CASSVGAGGPTDTQYF. The CDR3 DNA follows: TGTGCCAGCAGCGTAGGAGCGGGGGGGCCCACAGATACGCAGTATTTT.

The CDR3 spells CASSDGQGAVAGELFF. In nucleotides, the CDR3 is TGTGCCAGCAGCGACGGACAGGGGGCTGTCGCCGGGGAGCTGTTTTTT. The chain links TRBV11-2 to TRBJ2-2; 11 nucleotides line up with TRBD1. Germline V CDR1 and CDR2: SGHAT, FQNNGV. The CDR3 runs 16 residues. V trimming: 5 bases; J trimming: 6 bases; junction bases outside the gene matches: 8.

The genes are TRBV20-1 and TRBJ1-6, with 7 bases that match TRBD1. The CDR3 contains 14 residues. The germline V gene has CDR1 DFQATT and CDR2 SNEGSKA (reference sequence). The J segment lost 5 bases and the V segment lost 3 bases, leaving 4 bases of the junction unmatched. In DNA form, the CDR3 reads TGCAGTGCTAGTCTGACAGGGAATAATTCACCCCTCCACTTT. This gives the protein CSASLTGNNSPLHF.

The V gene is TRBV7-8, the J gene TRBJ2-7; TRBD2 agrees at 15 bases. V lost 4 bases and J lost 4; bases outside the gene matches: 11. CDR3 length equals 18 residues. Germline V gene sequence: CDR1 SGHVS, CDR2 FQNEAQ. CDR3 nucleotide sequence: TGTGCCAGCAGCTCGGGACTAGCGGGGGGCCTCCGCTGGTACGAGCAGTACTTC. Amino acids: CASSSGLAGGLRWYEQYF.

The chain employs TRBV4-3 and TRBJ1-4, with D possibly TRBD1 on 6 matching bases. Trimming removed 1 base from V and 5 bases from J, with 17 bases in between. The germline V gene has CDR1 LGHNA and CDR2 YSLEER. CDR3 size: 17 residues. The CDR3 sequence is CASSQAFRQARNEKLFF. The CDR3 coding sequence is TGCGCCAGCAGCCAAGCTTTTCGACAGGCGAGGAATGAAAAACTGTTTTTT.

This clone has a handful of counts. J is TRBJ1-6 and V is TRBV10-3; D gene uncertain. The CDR3 totals 17 residues. V shed 8 bases and J shed 3 bases, with 20 bases lying between them. Germline V lookup: CDR1 ENHRY, CDR2 SYGVKD. The CDR3 coding sequence is TGTGCCATCCGAGGAGGCCGAAGCAATGACTATAATTCACCCCTCCACTTT. Translating it yields CAIRGGRSNDYNSPLHF.

This chain connects TRBV6-1 to TRBJ1-5; D perhaps matches TRBD1 (5 bases). This CDR3 is 14 amino acids long. Trimming pared 2 bases from V and 11 bases from J, leaving 16 bases between. Germline-derived CDR1 and CDR2 are MNHNS and SASEGT. The CDR3 here is CASSEQGRESAQHF. The CDR3 DNA follows: TGTGCCAGCAGTGAACAGGGAAGAGAATCAGCCCAGCATTTT.

The V and J genes are TRBV5-1 and TRBJ2-7; D gene unclear. CDR1 and CDR2 (germline): SGHRS, YFSETQ. With 1 base removed from V and 8 bases from J, the gap between germline ends came to 13 bases. There are 13 residues in the CDR3. The CDR3 reads CASSLSQESQQYF. The CDR3 bases are TGCGCCAGCAGCTTGTCTCAGGAATCCCAGCAGTACTTC.

This clone was seen just once. The chain is built from TRBV21-1 and TRBJ1-3; the table's TRBD1 call for D was not verified on the DNA. TRBV21-1 represents a pseudogene. The CDR3 spans 18 residues. CDR3 in DNA: TGTGCCAGCAGCAAAGCGCGGCAGGGGAACAGCTCTGGAAACACCATATATTTT. Translating gives CASSKARQGNSSGNTIYF.

The chain is built from TRBV7-2 and TRBJ1-1; D is perhaps TRBD1 (6 bases). The CDR3 loop spans 15 amino acids. CDR1 is SGHTA, CDR2 FQGNSA, per germline. V lost 4 bases to trimming and J lost 6 bases, with 18 bases between them. The CDR3 is CASSSRGGRSAEAFF. DNA for the CDR3: TGTGCCAGCAGCTCGAGGGGGGGTAGGTCCGCTGAAGCTTTCTTT.

J is TRBJ2-3 and V is TRBV28; D possibly corresponds to TRBD2 (6 bases). This CDR3 is 13 amino acids long. Germline V lookup: CDR1 MDHEN, CDR2 SYDVKM. Between the trimmed V and J ends, which lost 7 bases and 1 base, there was a span of 9 bases. CDR3 residues: CASMTGGTDTQYF. The CDR3 bases are TGTGCCAGCATGACGGGGGGCACAGATACGCAGTATTTT.